A single sample gave rise to the 23 T cell receptor beta chains below, sequenced in a study of cytomegalovirus exposure and HLA in healthy donors. The PCR had 60 Vbeta and 13 Jbeta primers. Some clones are missing from TCRdb's copy, which holds only in-frame ones; the method was immunoSEQ multiplex PCR. The profile shows some 150,000 clones, roughly 71% of them singletons. The specimen was PBMCs. The receptor set was obtained from a woman in her thirties or forties in good health and CMV-seronegative.

This chain uses TRBV14 with TRBJ2-7, with 9 nucleotides matching TRBD1. The CDR3 has 15 amino acids. J was trimmed by 7 bases and V by 4 bases; bases with no gene match: 11. The V gene's germline CDR1 is SGHDN and CDR2 FVKESK. The chain's CDR3 is CASSPVYRGRREQYF. The CDR3, as DNA: TGTGCCAGCAGCCCTGTCTACAGGGGGCGCCGGGAGCAGTACTTC.

The CDR3 coding sequence is TGCAGCGTTGAAACGGGGTTTAACTACGAGCAGTACTTC. Its translation is CSVETGFNYEQYF. The V gene is TRBV29-1, the J gene TRBJ2-7, with D perhaps matching TRBD2 (5 bases). CDR1 and CDR2 from the germline V gene are SQVTM and ANQGSEA. V was pared by 2 bases and J by 3 bases, with 11 bases between. There are 13 residues in the CDR3.

There are a few counts of this clone. The chain couples TRBV4-3 to TRBJ2-7; 16 bases match TRBD2. Germline loops: CDR1 LGHNA, CDR2 YSLEER. Trimming cost V 1 base and J 4 bases; bases outside gene matches: 10. The CDR3 spans 19 residues. The CDR3 coding sequence is TGCGCCAGCAGCCAAGTAGGGACTAGCGGGGGGGGCCCCTTTTACGAGCAGTACTTC. Encoded protein: CASSQVGTSGGGPFYEQYF.

A single count supports this clone. The J gene is TRBJ2-7, the V gene TRBV4-2; 8 bases agree with TRBD1. The length of the CDR3 is 16 residues. Germline loops: CDR1 LGHNA, CDR2 YNFKEQ. The ends lost 2 bases at V and 3 bases at J; junction bases unmatched: 9. In nucleotides, the CDR3 is TGTGCCAGCAGCCAACCCGCCGGGACAGGATACTACGAGCAGTACTTC. Its translation: CASSQPAGTGYYEQYF.

The chain recombines TRBV18 with TRBJ1-2; TRBD1 agrees at 8 bases. Trimming at V came to 4 bases and at J to 4 bases, leaving 2 bases not matched to a gene. The CDR3 sequence is 13 residues long. Looked up from germline, CDR1 is KGHSH and CDR2 is LQKENI. The chain's CDR3 is CASSRTGSYGYTF. CDR3 sequence (DNA): TGTGCCAGCTCACGGACAGGGAGCTATGGCTACACCTTC. The full variable domain, rest sourced from reference TRBV18 and TRBJ1-2, is NAGVMQNPRHLVRRRGQEARLRCSPMKGHSHVYWYRQLPEEGLKFMVYLQKENIIDESGMPKERFSAEFPKEGPSILRIQQVVRGDSAAYFCASSRTGSYGYTFGSGTRLTVV.

This clone was seen once. The chain links TRBV6-1 to TRBJ2-7; no definite D call. V lost 2 bases and J 3 bases, leaving 8 bases between the germline ends. This CDR3 comprises 13 residues. The V gene's germline CDR1 is MNHNS and CDR2 SASEGT. The chain's CDR3 is CASSEWADYEQYF. The CDR3, as DNA: TGTGCCAGCAGTGAATGGGCAGACTACGAGCAGTACTTC.

The chain combines TRBV9 with TRBJ1-5; tentative D call: TRBD1 (5 bases). CDR3 length equals 16 residues. The germline CDR1 and CDR2 sequences are SGDLS and YYNGEE. V dropped 4 bases and J dropped 4 bases, with 18 bases sitting between them. CDR3 protein: CASSSGHGAANQPQHF. The CDR3 DNA sequence: TGTGCCAGCAGCTCCGGACACGGCGCGGCTAATCAGCCCCAGCATTTT.

The chain couples TRBV6-6 to TRBJ1-6, with TRBD1 as a possible D gene (5 bases). The CDR3 consists of 14 residues. CDR1 MNHNY and CDR2 SVGAGI come from the germline V gene (reference sequence). V shed 10 bases and J shed 7 bases, with 17 bases lying between them. CDR3: CATSAGGDNSPLHF. DNA for the CDR3: TGTGCCACCTCGGCGGGGGGTGACAATTCACCCCTCCACTTT.

The chain links TRBV19 to TRBJ1-4; 8 nucleotides match TRBD1. V dropped 3 bases and J dropped 6; count of bases not matched to a gene: 9. There are 16 residues in the CDR3. Germline loops: CDR1 LNHDA, CDR2 SQIVND (reference sequence). The CDR3 is CASSILGQGKDEKLFF. The CDR3 coding sequence is TGTGCCAGTAGTATCCTTGGACAGGGTAAGGATGAAAAACTGTTTTTT.

This clone was seen more than once but under ten times. This chain connects TRBV7-9 to TRBJ1-2; tentative D call: TRBD1 (6 bases). CDR1 SEHNR and CDR2 FQNEAQ come from the germline V gene (reference sequence). This CDR3 has 15 amino acids. V was trimmed by 2 bases and J by 4 bases, leaving 14 bases between them. The CDR3 bases are TGTGCCAGCAGCTTATCGACGACAGGCCTCTATGGCTACACCTTC. This codes for CASSLSTTGLYGYTF.

The chain has TRBV10-1 and TRBJ2-2, with D unclear. V lost 3 bases and J lost 8, with 4 bases in between. The CDR3 totals 11 residues. CDR1 is WNHNN, CDR2 SYGVQD, per germline (reference sequence). CDR3 protein: CASSETGELFF. The CDR3 DNA reads TGCGCCAGCAGTGAAACTGGGGAGCTGTTTTTT.

This clone was recorded only once. The genes are TRBV15 and TRBJ2-1; D is perhaps TRBD2 (5 bases). The V gene's germline CDR1 is LNHNV and CDR2 YYDKDF (reference sequence). This CDR3 comprises 14 residues. Trimming took off 1 base at V and 6 bases at J, with 10 bases between the two ends. The CDR3 region has the DNA TGTGCCACCAGCAGAGGGGGTGGAGGCAATGAGCAGTTCTTC. Protein: CATSRGGGGNEQFF.

This clone was recorded only once. The chain is built from TRBV14 and TRBJ2-1; 7 bases are a match to TRBD2. J lost 7 bases, V lost 5 bases, and 11 bases had no gene match. CDR1 is SGHDN and CDR2 is FVKESK in the germline V gene. This CDR3 is built from 15 residues. The CDR3 sequence: CASSKEARRGNEQFF. CDR3 sequence (DNA): TGTGCCAGCAGCAAGGAAGCCAGGCGGGGGAATGAGCAGTTCTTC.

This clone was seen a single time. The rearrangement uses TRBV5-6 and TRBJ1-2; no reliable D call. V lost 1 base and J lost 7, with 11 bases in between. Germline V CDR1 and CDR2: SGHDT, YYEEEE. This CDR3 region has 13 residues. The CDR3 sequence is CASSLTQPSGYTF. In DNA form, the CDR3 reads TGTGCCAGCAGCTTGACACAGCCCAGTGGCTACACCTTC.

The rearrangement uses TRBV25-1 and TRBJ2-3, with D perhaps matching TRBD2 (6 bases). CDR3 length equals 13 residues. V was pared by 4 bases and J by 3 bases, with 8 bases between. The germline CDR1 and CDR2 sequences are MGHDK and SYGVNS. This CDR3 is CASSGRGTDTQYF. DNA for the CDR3: TGTGCCAGCAGTGGGCGGGGAACAGATACGCAGTATTTT.

Comments on this clone: One end of the junction varies from germline; a read error may be responsible. This chain connects TRBV29-1 to TRBJ1-2; TRBD1 matches at 8 bases. Germline V lookup: CDR1 SQVTM, CDR2 ANQGSEA. The CDR3 sequence is 14 residues long. The CDR3 sequence: CSVDGAGGLCGYPF. Here the CDR3 DNA reads TGCAGCGTTGATGGGGCAGGGGGCCTGTGTGGCTACCCCTTC.

This chain connects TRBV5-1 to TRBJ2-2; tentatively, D is TRBD1 (5 bases). Trimming left V 0 bases short and J 0 bases short, with 9 bases between. This CDR3 has 16 residues. Germline CDR1 and CDR2: SGHRS and YFSETQ. The CDR3 DNA reads as TGCGCCAGCAGCTTGGCCGACAGATCGAACACCGGGGAGCTGTTTTTT. This translates into CASSLADRSNTGELFF.

This clone came up a few times. The chain is built from TRBV9 and TRBJ1-1, with TRBD1 identical over 9 bases. The CDR3 has 15 residues. J lost 7 bases, V lost 3 bases, and 10 bases had no gene match. From germline, CDR1 is SGDLS and CDR2 YYNGEE. DNA of the CDR3: TGTGCCAGCAGCGCCGGACAGGGGAGATATGGTGAAGCTTTCTTT. Translating it yields CASSAGQGRYGEAFF.

This clone was found once. The chain is built from TRBV5-1 and TRBJ1-1; 11 bases are a match to TRBD1. The CDR3 length is 19 residues. Germline assignment: CDR1 SGHRS and CDR2 YFSETQ. The V gene end was trimmed by 0 bases and the J gene end by 4 bases; junction bases not matched to a gene: 14. CDR3 sequence (DNA): TGCGCCAGCAGCTTGGGTCGGATTGGACAGGGGGCGAGGGGCACTGAAGCTTTCTTT. Translating it yields CASSLGRIGQGARGTEAFF.

This clone came up a few times. The chain uses TRBV13 and TRBJ1-5; D is possibly TRBD1 (5 bases). CDR3 length equals 15 residues. V lost 8 bases and J lost 0, with 14 bases in between. Germline lookup yields CDR1 PRHDT and CDR2 FYEKMQ (reference sequence). The CDR3 sequence is CASGLRQFSNQPQHF. CDR3 DNA: TGTGCCAGCGGGCTCAGACAGTTTAGCAATCAGCCCCAGCATTTT. Drawing the rest from reference TRBV13 and TRBJ1-5, the complete variable domain is AAGVIQSPRHLIKEKRETATLKCYPIPRHDTVYWYQQGPGQDPQFLISFYEKMQSDKGSIPDRFSAQQFSDYHSELNMSSLELGDSALYFCASGLRQFSNQPQHFGDGTRLSIL.

The chain is built from TRBV10-3 and TRBJ2-7, with D tentatively TRBD1 (7 bases). Per the germline V gene, CDR1 is ENHRY and CDR2 is SYGVKD. V was pared by 6 bases and J by 5 bases, with 17 bases between. This CDR3 has 14 residues. The CDR3 DNA reads TGTGCCATCAGCCTCAGGGGGGAAATCGACGAGCAGTACTTC. Amino acid sequence: CAISLRGEIDEQYF.

V and J are TRBV5-1 and TRBJ2-1; TRBD2 matches at 12 bases. The CDR3 totals 17 residues. Germline CDR1 is SGHRS and CDR2 is YFSETQ. After removal of 0 bases from V and 4 bases from J, the junction contained 5 bases not matched to a gene. The CDR3 reads CASSLGPTSGGYNEQFF. The CDR3 DNA sequence: TGCGCCAGCAGCTTGGGTCCGACTAGCGGGGGTTACAATGAGCAGTTCTTC. The full variable domain, in which reference TRBV5-1 and TRBJ2-1 provide the parts outside the CDR3, is KAGVTQTPRYLIKTRGQQVTLSCSPISGHRSVSWYQQTPGQGLQFLFEYFSETQRNKGNFPGRFSGRQFSNSRSEMNVSTLELGDSALYLCASSLGPTSGGYNEQFFGPGTRLTVL.

The chain employs TRBV2 and TRBJ2-2; possibly TRBD2 for D (6 bases). V gave up 6 bases and J gave up 5 bases, with 13 bases separating them. The germline V gene has CDR1 SNHLY and CDR2 FYNNEI. The length of the CDR3 is 14 residues. CDR3 DNA sequence: TGTGCCAGCAGGCCGGGACTTAAAACCGGGGAGCTGTTTTTT. Translation: CASRPGLKTGELFF.